Below, 24 T cell receptor beta chains from the same sample are listed, as sequenced in a study of persistence of HIV-infected CD4 T cells. Sequencing used immunoSEQ version 4 in survey mode. TCRdb keeps only in-frame clones here, not all; method: immunoSEQ multiplex PCR. This sample has tens of thousands of clones, with 75% to 90% found just once. Their antigens are not known. This nonspecific control used anti-CD3/anti-CD28 bead stimulation of CD4+ T cells. Responding CD4+ T cells were sorted by upregulation of both CD40 ligand and CD69. This specimen was CD4+ T cells sorted from PBMCs after approximately 20-hour stimulation, taken from a patient who received antiretroviral therapy. These TCRs come from an adult woman with HIV who was CMV-seropositive.

This chain uses TRBV28 with TRBJ1-3; 7 nucleotides agree with TRBD1. This CDR3 region has 15 residues. J was trimmed by 2 bases and V by 7 bases; bases with no gene match: 8. In germline, CDR1 is MDHEN, CDR2 SYDVKM. In nucleotides, the CDR3 is TGTGCCAGCACCCAGACAGGGTCCCCTGGAAACACCATATATTTT. Translating gives CASTQTGSPGNTIYF.

The chain carries TRBV2 and TRBJ2-1; a possible D gene is TRBD2 (5 bases). The CDR3 spans 14 residues. V was cut by 6 bases and J by 3 bases, with 12 bases left in between. Germline lookup yields CDR1 SNHLY and CDR2 FYNNEI. The CDR3 is CASRRRGGYNEQFF. In DNA form, the CDR3 reads TGTGCCAGCAGGCGACGCGGAGGCTACAATGAGCAGTTCTTC.

This chain joins TRBV9 and TRBJ1-1; D call uncertain. This CDR3 spans 12 amino acids. Germline CDR1 and CDR2: SGDLS and YYNGEE. Between the trimmed V and J ends, which lost 4 bases and 1 base, there was a span of 5 bases. The CDR3 region has the DNA TGTGCCAGCAGCCGGAAGAACACTGAAGCTTTCTTT. Its protein product is CASSRKNTEAFF.

The chain is built from TRBV6-5 and TRBJ2-7; D possibly corresponds to TRBD1 (6 bases). Trimming removed 5 bases at V and 6 bases at J, with 14 bases between. The CDR3 spans 13 residues. Germline values: CDR1 MNHEY, CDR2 SVGAGI. CDR3 nucleotides: TGTGCCAGCAGTCAGTTGGGGGCCCTCGAGCAGTACTTC. Translating it yields CASSQLGALEQYF.

This chain uses TRBV5-5 with TRBJ2-2; TRBD1 or TRBD2 may be the D gene (5 bases each). CDR3 length: 16 amino acids. The V and J ends lost 2 bases and 4 bases respectively, with 15 bases between them. Per germline, CDR1 SGHKS and CDR2 YYEKEE (reference sequence). The CDR3 DNA reads as TGTGCCAGCAGCTTTTCGGGACCCACTAGCACCGGGGAGCTGTTTTTT. Encoded protein: CASSFSGPTSTGELFF.

The rearrangement uses TRBV6-5 and TRBJ1-1; weak D call: TRBD1 (5 bases). The CDR3 is made up of 15 amino acids. The V and J ends lost 2 bases and 1 base respectively, with 11 bases between them. Germline loops: CDR1 MNHEY, CDR2 SVGAGI. The CDR3 DNA reads as TGTGCCAGCAGTTACCGCCGGGGACCGAACACTGAAGCTTTCTTT. Amino acid sequence: CASSYRRGPNTEAFF.

The V and J genes are TRBV29-1 and TRBJ2-5; possibly TRBD1 for D (6 bases). The CDR3 runs 11 residues. Trimming stripped 7 bases from V and 6 bases from J, with 12 bases between. The germline gives CDR1 SQVTM, CDR2 ANQGSEA. CDR3 coding DNA: TGCAGCGCGGGACACCTGAAGACCCAGTACTTC. Protein product: CSAGHLKTQYF. Looking up the rest from reference TRBV29-1 and TRBJ2-5 gives the full variable domain: SAVISQKPSRDICQRGTSLTIQCQVDSQVTMMFWYRQQPGQSLTLIATANQGSEATYESGFVIDKFPISRPNLTFSTLTVSNMSPEDSSIYLCSAGHLKTQYFGPGTRLLVL.

Only one count was recorded for this clone. V usage is TRBV14 and J usage is TRBJ2-4; D is undetermined. Trimming took off 1 base at V and 7 bases at J, with 2 bases between the two ends. The CDR3 length is 11 residues. Germline CDR1 and CDR2: SGHDN and FVKESK. The CDR3 nucleotides read TGTGCCAGCAGCCAAGGGAACATTCAGTACTTC. Amino acids: CASSQGNIQYF.

This sequence joins TRBV7-6 and TRBJ1-1; D unresolved. The germline V and J ends were trimmed by 5 bases and 2 bases, with 15 bases remaining between them. CDR3 length: 15 amino acids. Germline V lookup: CDR1 SGHVS, CDR2 FNYEAQ. The CDR3 sequence: CASSGGSMTNTEAFF. DNA of the CDR3: TGTGCCAGCAGCGGAGGATCGATGACAAACACTGAAGCTTTCTTT.

The chain combines TRBV5-1 with TRBJ1-3; D is unclear. Trimming cost V 4 bases and J 5 bases, with 7 bases left between them. CDR1 SGHRS and CDR2 YFSETQ come from the germline V gene. The CDR3 totals 12 residues. CDR3 DNA sequence: TGCGCCAGCAGCCTTGACCGAAACACCATATATTTT. Translating gives CASSLDRNTIYF. The full variable domain, rest sourced from reference TRBV5-1 and TRBJ1-3, is KAGVTQTPRYLIKTRGQQVTLSCSPISGHRSVSWYQQTPGQGLQFLFEYFSETQRNKGNFPGRFSGRQFSNSRSEMNVSTLELGDSALYLCASSLDRNTIYFGEGSWLTVV.

V is TRBV30 and J is TRBJ2-1, with 11 nucleotides matching TRBD2. Germline CDR1 reads GTSNPN; CDR2 reads SVGIG (reference sequence). This CDR3 contains 12 residues. V trimming: 3 bases; J trimming: 9 bases; junction bases outside the gene matches: 1. The CDR3 loop is CAWSLAGGEQFF. Written as DNA, the CDR3 is TGTGCCTGGAGCCTAGCGGGGGGTGAGCAGTTCTTC.

The chain uses TRBV6-1 and TRBJ1-2; 8 bases match TRBD1. After removal of 2 bases from V and 3 bases from J, the junction contained 17 bases not matched to a gene. The CDR3 runs 19 residues. CDR1 and CDR2 from the germline V gene are MNHNS and SASEGT. The CDR3 coding sequence is TGTGCCAGCAGTGAAACAGGGGTAGAATACAGGGGGTATTACTATGGCTACACCTTC. Its protein product is CASSETGVEYRGYYYGYTF.

J is TRBJ1-6 and V is TRBV2, with 8 positions matching TRBD1. CDR1 is SNHLY and CDR2 is FYNNEI in the germline V gene. This CDR3 spans 15 amino acids. V shed 3 bases and J 6 bases; nucleotides not matched to a gene: 4. The CDR3 sequence is CASSDGRGPNSPLHF. Here the CDR3 DNA reads TGTGCCAGCAGTGATGGCAGGGGGCCTAATTCACCCCTCCACTTT.

The rearrangement uses TRBV10-2 and TRBJ1-2; D is undetermined. Germline loops: CDR1 WSHSY, CDR2 SAAADI. CDR3 length: 14 residues. Between the trimmed V and J ends, which lost 3 bases and 0 bases, there was a span of 8 bases. The CDR3 loop is CASSETFANYGYTF. The CDR3 region has the DNA TGCGCCAGCAGTGAAACCTTCGCTAACTATGGCTACACCTTC.

CDR3 DNA sequence: TGTGCCAGCAGTTACGGGACATCTAACACTGAAGCTTTCTTT. Translating gives CASSYGTSNTEAFF. The chain joins TRBV6-5 to TRBJ1-1, with D perhaps TRBD1 (6 bases). CDR1 and CDR2 from the germline V gene are MNHEY and SVGAGI. The CDR3 contains 14 residues. Trimming took off 2 bases at V and 2 bases at J, with 9 bases between the two ends.

The chain has TRBV6-5 and TRBJ2-4; TRBD1 aligns across 7 bases. J lost 1 base, V lost 5 bases, and 5 bases had no gene match. Germline assignment: CDR1 MNHEY and CDR2 SVGAGI. The CDR3 runs 15 residues. This CDR3 is CASSQTGLAKNIQYF. The DNA of the CDR3 is TGTGCCAGCAGTCAGACAGGGTTGGCCAAAAACATTCAGTACTTC.

The chain couples TRBV19 to TRBJ1-2; unclear D gene. Deletions cut 5 bases from V and 7 bases from J, with 14 bases between. CDR1 and CDR2 (germline): LNHDA, SQIVND (reference sequence). This CDR3 comprises 13 residues. CDR3: CASSLVGVAGYTF. In DNA form, the CDR3 reads TGTGCCAGTAGTTTAGTCGGGGTCGCTGGCTACACCTTC. Filled out from reference TRBV19 and TRBJ1-2, the complete variable domain reads DGGITQSPKYLFRKEGQNVTLSCEQNLNHDAMYWYRQDPGQGLRLIYYSQIVNDFQKGDIAEGYSVSREKKESFPLTVTSAQKNPTAFYLCASSLVGVAGYTFGSGTRLTVV.

J is TRBJ2-4 and V is TRBV7-2, with 9 bases that match TRBD1. Germline CDR1 reads SGHTA; CDR2 reads FQGNSA. The V segment lost 4 bases and the J segment 7 bases; nucleotides outside the gene matches: 5. CDR3 length: 14 residues. The CDR3 region is CASSSTGGSNIQYF. DNA for the CDR3: TGTGCCAGCAGCTCGACAGGGGGTTCGAACATTCAGTACTTC.

This chain joins TRBV9 and TRBJ2-5; tentatively, D is TRBD2 (6 bases). This CDR3 comprises 13 residues. The V gene's germline CDR1 is SGDLS and CDR2 YYNGEE. V lost 0 bases and J lost 4, with 7 bases in between. The CDR3 sequence: CASSVGRAETQYF. The CDR3 DNA is TGTGCCAGCAGCGTAGGGAGGGCAGAGACCCAGTACTTC.

This clone has only a few counts. The J gene is TRBJ2-7, the V gene TRBV5-1; 7 positions match TRBD1. Germline loops: CDR1 SGHRS, CDR2 YFSETQ. The CDR3 totals 13 residues. V was clipped by 4 bases and J by 5 bases; unmatched bases: 6. This CDR3 reads CASSVTGLNEQYF. The CDR3 DNA follows: TGCGCCAGCAGCGTGACAGGGCTCAACGAGCAGTACTTC.

V and J are TRBV10-3 and TRBJ1-2, with unresolved D. Between the trimmed V and J ends, which lost 7 bases and 6 bases, there was a span of 12 bases. This CDR3 comprises 12 residues. Germline V gene sequence: CDR1 ENHRY, CDR2 SYGVKD. The CDR3 reads CAITSVEHGYTF. CDR3 nucleotide sequence: TGTGCCATCACATCCGTAGAGCATGGCTACACCTTC.

V gene TRBV5-1 combines with J gene TRBJ2-7, with unresolved D. The germline V gene encodes CDR1 SGHRS and CDR2 YFSETQ. This CDR3 region has 14 residues. Between the trimmed V and J ends, which lost 2 bases and 3 bases, there was a span of 12 bases. In DNA form, the CDR3 reads TGCGCCAGCAGCTTTGGTCCCGTGGGCTACGAGCAGTACTTC. It encodes CASSFGPVGYEQYF.

This chain uses TRBV10-3 with TRBJ1-2, with D uncertain. CDR1 is ENHRY and CDR2 is SYGVKD in the germline V gene. Trimming left V 3 bases short and J 2 bases short, with 7 bases between. This CDR3 is 13 amino acids long. The CDR3 is CAISDGPNYGYTF. In DNA, the CDR3 is TGTGCCATCAGTGACGGGCCCAACTATGGCTACACCTTC.

The rearrangement links TRBV11-3 to TRBJ2-6, with unresolved D. There are 16 residues in the CDR3. V dropped 3 bases and J dropped 0 bases, with 9 bases sitting between them. From germline, CDR1 is SGHNT and CDR2 YENEEA. The CDR3 here is CASSFGRVSGANVLTF. The CDR3 nucleotides are TGTGCCAGCAGCTTTGGCCGTGTCTCTGGGGCCAACGTCCTGACTTTC.